Presented here are 25 T cell receptor beta chains from one specimen sequenced in a study of T-cell reconstitution after alpha-beta-depleted transplantation in children. The TCRbeta library was prepared with unique molecular identifiers. TCRdb re-analysed the PCR reads in MiXCR, keeping a single row per CDR3 protein. The table lists hundreds of thousands of distinct CDR3 sequences, roughly 13% of them singletons. The sequences come from PBMCs, collected before TCRalphabeta/CD19-depleted stem cell transplant. The receptor source for this set is a girl aged 2 to 9 with congenital amegakaryocytic thrombocytopenia, due to receive a stem cell transplant.

This clonotype showed up many times. J is TRBJ2-1 and V is TRBV7-3; TRBD1 is a possible D gene (5 bases). Germline values: CDR1 SGHTA, CDR2 FQGTGA. Trimming stripped 1 base from V and 6 bases from J, with 13 bases between. The CDR3 has 15 residues. CDR3 in DNA: TGTGCCAGCAGCTTAAGTGGGTTCAGGGCCAATGAGCAGTTCTTC. It translates to CASSLSGFRANEQFF.

As regards this clonotype: A much larger clone sits a single nucleotide away, making a read error possible. The rearrangement uses TRBV20-1 and TRBJ2-7; maybe TRBD2 (6 bases). Looked up from germline, CDR1 is DFQATT and CDR2 is SNEGSKA (reference sequence). The length of the CDR3 is 12 residues. The CDR3 is CSARDFSYEQSF. The CDR3 DNA is TGCAGTGCTCGGGACTTTTCCTACGAGCAGTCCTTC.

This chain connects TRBV5-1 to TRBJ2-7; D is possibly TRBD2 (6 bases). The CDR3 length is 16 residues. Trimming stripped 4 bases from V and 3 bases from J, with 20 bases between. Germline V gene sequence: CDR1 SGHRS, CDR2 YFSETQ. This chain's CDR3 is CASSLGSGEILYEQYF. The CDR3 DNA sequence: TGCGCCAGCAGCCTTGGTTCGGGGGAAATCCTCTACGAGCAGTACTTC.

A few counts support this clonotype. V is TRBV20-1 and J is TRBJ1-3; D remains ambiguous. CDR3 length: 11 residues. Germline loops: CDR1 DFQATT, CDR2 SNEGSKA (reference sequence). V was cut by 3 bases and J by 4 bases, with 4 bases left in between. Written as DNA, the CDR3 is TGCAGTGCTAGGCCGGGAAACACCATATATTTT. Amino acid sequence: CSARPGNTIYF.

This clonotype was seen a few times. The rearrangement uses TRBV6-5 and TRBJ2-3, with D perhaps matching TRBD1 or TRBD2 (6 bases each). The V gene lost 4 bases and the J gene lost 2 bases, with 16 bases spanning the gap. The CDR3 consists of 16 residues. Germline CDR1 and CDR2: MNHEY and SVGAGI. The DNA of the CDR3 is TGTGCCAGCAGTTCCCTTGGGGGGCCCTACACAGATACGCAGTATTTT. This encodes CASSSLGGPYTDTQYF.

This clonotype was found many times. CDR3 region: CASSLMRGLQFF. The CDR3 coding sequence is TGTGCCAGCAGTTTAATGCGGGGCCTACAGTTCTTC. The chain combines TRBV12-3 or TRBV12-4 with TRBJ2-1, with a possible D match to TRBD2 (6 bases). This CDR3 is 12 amino acids long. Trimming cost V 2 bases and J 13 bases, with 12 bases left between them.

This clonotype came up many times. The chain is built from TRBV12-3 or TRBV12-4 and TRBJ1-5; D is unclear. The V and J ends lost 3 bases and 2 bases respectively, with 11 bases between them. The CDR3 is 15 amino acids. The DNA for the CDR3 is TGTGCCAGCAGTTTGGGGTTGGCAGGCAATCAGCCCCAGCATTTT. Amino acid sequence: CASSLGLAGNQPQHF.

This clonotype was counted ten times or more. The chain employs TRBV20-1 and TRBJ1-2, with 8 bases matching TRBD1. The CDR3 is 13 amino acids. CDR1 is DFQATT, CDR2 SNEGSKA, per germline (reference sequence). With 6 bases clipped from V and 7 bases from J, the junction kept 10 bases outside the gene matches. Here the CDR3 reads CSAGQGPLGGYTF. The DNA of the CDR3 is TGCAGTGCAGGACAGGGACCTTTAGGTGGCTACACCTTC.

This clonotype was counted at least ten times. This chain links TRBV28 with TRBJ2-7, with 9 bases matching TRBD2. Germline V gene data show CDR1 as MDHEN and CDR2 as SYDVKM. J was trimmed by 1 base and V by 8 bases; bases with no gene match: 9. The CDR3 spans 15 residues. The DNA for the CDR3 is TGTGCCAGCGCCACTAGCGGGTATCAATCCTACGAGCAGTACTTC. Encoded protein: CASATSGYQSYEQYF. The entire variable domain, with the rest obtained from reference TRBV28 and TRBJ2-7, is as follows: DVKVTQSSRYLVKRTGEKVFLECVQDMDHENMFWYRQDPGLGLRLIYFSYDVKMKEKGDIPEGYSVSREKKERFSLILESASTNQTSMYLCASATSGYQSYEQYFGPGTRLTVT.

J is TRBJ2-1 and V is TRBV3-1; 8 nucleotides agree with TRBD2. Germline V lookup: CDR1 LGHDT, CDR2 YNNKEL (reference sequence). With V trimmed by 4 bases and J by 4 bases, 6 bases remained unmatched. The CDR3 covers 15 residues. The CDR3 here is CASSRVAGIYNEQFF. The CDR3 coding sequence is TGTGCCAGCAGCCGGGTAGCGGGAATATACAATGAGCAGTTCTTC.

This clonotype was found a few times. The V and J genes are TRBV20-1 and TRBJ2-7; a possible D gene is TRBD1 (5 bases). The CDR3 totals 16 residues. From germline, CDR1 is DFQATT and CDR2 SNEGSKA (reference sequence). With 1 base removed from V and 0 bases from J, the gap between germline ends came to 16 bases. The CDR3 coding sequence is TGCAGTGCTAGAGCTTCCCATAGGGGATTCTCCTACGAGCAGTACTTC. It translates to CSARASHRGFSYEQYF.

A few counts support this clonotype. The chain joins TRBV4-2 to TRBJ2-3; 12 bases agree with TRBD2. Trimming removed 3 bases from V and 0 bases from J; junction bases left unmatched: 7. Germline values: CDR1 LGHNA, CDR2 YNFKEQ. This CDR3 has 18 residues. The CDR3 loop reads CASSQDLAGGESTDTQYF. In nucleotides, the CDR3 is TGTGCCAGCAGCCAGGACCTAGCGGGAGGGGAGAGCACAGATACGCAGTATTTT.

This clonotype was seen more than once but under ten times. V and J are TRBV29-1 and TRBJ2-7; possible D gene TRBD2, 5 bases. Deletions cut 2 bases from V and 2 bases from J, with 10 bases between. The V gene's germline CDR1 is SQVTM and CDR2 ANQGSEA. CDR3 length: 13 amino acids. CDR3 region: CSVETAAAYEQYF. The CDR3 DNA sequence: TGCAGCGTTGAAACTGCAGCGGCCTACGAGCAGTACTTC.

In its sample, this clonotype was seen many times. The chain combines TRBV5-1 with TRBJ2-2; D unclear. V was pared by 0 bases and J by 0 bases, with 9 bases between. This CDR3 comprises 16 residues. Germline assignment: CDR1 SGHRS and CDR2 YFSETQ. In nucleotides, the CDR3 is TGCGCCAGCAGCTTGGATCCGGGTTCGAACACCGGGGAGCTGTTTTTT. Amino acid sequence: CASSLDPGSNTGELFF.

This clonotype has ten or more counts. V and J are TRBV9 and TRBJ2-1, with unresolved D. The V gene's germline CDR1 is SGDLS and CDR2 YYNGEE. Trimming removed 0 bases from V and 1 base from J, with 8 bases in between. CDR3 length: 15 amino acids. In nucleotides, the CDR3 is TGTGCCAGCAGCGTAGCCGACGGGTCCTACAATGAGCAGTTCTTC. Its translation is CASSVADGSYNEQFF.

Ten or more counts support this clonotype. This sequence joins TRBV5-1 and TRBJ2-1, with D perhaps matching TRBD1 (7 bases). V shed 5 bases and J shed 7 bases, with 22 bases lying between them. This CDR3 is built from 16 residues. From germline, CDR1 is SGHRS and CDR2 YFSETQ. DNA of the CDR3: TGCGCCAGCAGTTACTCCGGGACCAGGGGGGATAATGAGCAGTTCTTC. Its translation is CASSYSGTRGDNEQFF.

The chain couples TRBV27 to TRBJ1-1; 9 bases are shared with TRBD1. CDR1 is MNHEY, CDR2 SMNVEV, per germline (reference sequence). The trim removed 6 bases at V and 5 bases at J, leaving 7 bases unmatched. The length of the CDR3 is 14 residues. CDR3 in DNA: TGTGCCAGCAGAAGGACAGGGGTGGGAACTGAAGCTTTCTTT. The encoded protein is CASRRTGVGTEAFF.

In its sample, this clonotype was seen many times. This chain connects TRBV5-1 to TRBJ2-2, with 12 nucleotides matching TRBD2. This CDR3 comprises 16 residues. V lost 0 bases to trimming and J lost 4 bases; unmatched junction nucleotides: 1. Germline V gene lookup returns CDR1 SGHRS and CDR2 YFSETQ. CDR3 coding DNA: TGCGCCAGCAGCTTGGGACTAGCGGGAGCCACCGGGGAGCTGTTTTTT. Its translation is CASSLGLAGATGELFF.

J is TRBJ2-6 and V is TRBV12-3 or TRBV12-4, with 13 nucleotides matching TRBD2. Losses at the gene ends were 7 bases for V and 2 bases for J; bases not matched to a gene: 11. The CDR3 is 19 amino acids. The CDR3 is CASTQLAGGQHPGANVLTF. DNA for the CDR3: TGTGCCAGCACCCAACTAGCGGGAGGGCAGCACCCTGGGGCCAACGTCCTGACTTTC.

Concerning this clonotype itself: This could be a read error, since a much larger clone is one nucleotide away. The chain recombines TRBV7-6 with TRBJ2-5; no reliable D call. This CDR3 is 17 amino acids long. Germline V gene sequence: CDR1 SGHVS, CDR2 FNYEAQ. CDR3 protein: CTSSLEFSYSSQETQYF. The CDR3 DNA sequence: TGTACCAGCAGCTTAGAATTTTCATACAGCAGTCAAGAGACCCAGTACTTC.

The J gene is TRBJ2-5, the V gene TRBV7-6; 8 bases are shared with TRBD2. Germline V gene data show CDR1 as SGHVS and CDR2 as FNYEAQ. The ends lost 0 bases at V and 5 bases at J; junction bases unmatched: 5. This CDR3 comprises 15 residues. The CDR3 is CASSLAQRESETQYF. The CDR3 DNA follows: TGTGCCAGCAGCTTAGCTCAGCGGGAGTCTGAGACCCAGTACTTC.

J is TRBJ2-7 and V is TRBV5-1; D is possibly TRBD1 or TRBD2 (6 bases each). CDR1 is SGHRS, CDR2 YFSETQ, per germline. The CDR3 length is 13 residues. V shed 2 bases and J shed 5 bases, with 11 bases lying between them. The CDR3 loop reads CASSFPGGHEQYF. Written as DNA, the CDR3 is TGCGCCAGCAGCTTCCCCGGGGGCCACGAGCAGTACTTC.

This chain links TRBV5-1 with TRBJ2-7; 7 nucleotides line up with TRBD2. V dropped 3 bases and J dropped 3; count of bases not matched to a gene: 6. The CDR3 has 14 amino acids. Germline V CDR1 and CDR2: SGHRS, YFSETQ. CDR3 in amino acids: CASSSSGTIYEQYF. The CDR3 bases are TGCGCCAGCAGCTCATCCGGGACTATCTACGAGCAGTACTTC.

This clonotype was recorded many times. The gene calls are TRBV28 and TRBJ2-2, with D unclear. The CDR3 runs to 14 residues. Per germline, CDR1 MDHEN and CDR2 SYDVKM. V was trimmed by 6 bases and J by 0 bases, leaving 8 bases between them. The CDR3 sequence is CASSITSNTGELFF. The CDR3 nucleotides read TGTGCCAGCAGCATAACTTCGAACACCGGGGAGCTGTTTTTT.

This clonotype was recorded at least ten times. V is TRBV7-2 and J is TRBJ1-4; D is unclear. The germline V gene has CDR1 SGHTA and CDR2 FQGNSA. This CDR3 is 14 amino acids long. V was clipped by 5 bases and J by 2 bases, with 9 bases between them. In DNA form, the CDR3 reads TGTGCCAGCAGCCTAAAGACCACTAATGAAAAACTGTTTTTT. Translated: CASSLKTTNEKLFF. Full variable domain (outside the CDR3, taken from reference TRBV7-2 and TRBJ1-4): GAGVSQSPSNKVTEKGKDVELRCDPISGHTALYWYRQSLGQGLEFLIYFQGNSAPDKSGLPSDRFSAERTGGSVSTLTIQRTQQEDSAVYLCASSLKTTNEKLFFGSGTQLSVL.